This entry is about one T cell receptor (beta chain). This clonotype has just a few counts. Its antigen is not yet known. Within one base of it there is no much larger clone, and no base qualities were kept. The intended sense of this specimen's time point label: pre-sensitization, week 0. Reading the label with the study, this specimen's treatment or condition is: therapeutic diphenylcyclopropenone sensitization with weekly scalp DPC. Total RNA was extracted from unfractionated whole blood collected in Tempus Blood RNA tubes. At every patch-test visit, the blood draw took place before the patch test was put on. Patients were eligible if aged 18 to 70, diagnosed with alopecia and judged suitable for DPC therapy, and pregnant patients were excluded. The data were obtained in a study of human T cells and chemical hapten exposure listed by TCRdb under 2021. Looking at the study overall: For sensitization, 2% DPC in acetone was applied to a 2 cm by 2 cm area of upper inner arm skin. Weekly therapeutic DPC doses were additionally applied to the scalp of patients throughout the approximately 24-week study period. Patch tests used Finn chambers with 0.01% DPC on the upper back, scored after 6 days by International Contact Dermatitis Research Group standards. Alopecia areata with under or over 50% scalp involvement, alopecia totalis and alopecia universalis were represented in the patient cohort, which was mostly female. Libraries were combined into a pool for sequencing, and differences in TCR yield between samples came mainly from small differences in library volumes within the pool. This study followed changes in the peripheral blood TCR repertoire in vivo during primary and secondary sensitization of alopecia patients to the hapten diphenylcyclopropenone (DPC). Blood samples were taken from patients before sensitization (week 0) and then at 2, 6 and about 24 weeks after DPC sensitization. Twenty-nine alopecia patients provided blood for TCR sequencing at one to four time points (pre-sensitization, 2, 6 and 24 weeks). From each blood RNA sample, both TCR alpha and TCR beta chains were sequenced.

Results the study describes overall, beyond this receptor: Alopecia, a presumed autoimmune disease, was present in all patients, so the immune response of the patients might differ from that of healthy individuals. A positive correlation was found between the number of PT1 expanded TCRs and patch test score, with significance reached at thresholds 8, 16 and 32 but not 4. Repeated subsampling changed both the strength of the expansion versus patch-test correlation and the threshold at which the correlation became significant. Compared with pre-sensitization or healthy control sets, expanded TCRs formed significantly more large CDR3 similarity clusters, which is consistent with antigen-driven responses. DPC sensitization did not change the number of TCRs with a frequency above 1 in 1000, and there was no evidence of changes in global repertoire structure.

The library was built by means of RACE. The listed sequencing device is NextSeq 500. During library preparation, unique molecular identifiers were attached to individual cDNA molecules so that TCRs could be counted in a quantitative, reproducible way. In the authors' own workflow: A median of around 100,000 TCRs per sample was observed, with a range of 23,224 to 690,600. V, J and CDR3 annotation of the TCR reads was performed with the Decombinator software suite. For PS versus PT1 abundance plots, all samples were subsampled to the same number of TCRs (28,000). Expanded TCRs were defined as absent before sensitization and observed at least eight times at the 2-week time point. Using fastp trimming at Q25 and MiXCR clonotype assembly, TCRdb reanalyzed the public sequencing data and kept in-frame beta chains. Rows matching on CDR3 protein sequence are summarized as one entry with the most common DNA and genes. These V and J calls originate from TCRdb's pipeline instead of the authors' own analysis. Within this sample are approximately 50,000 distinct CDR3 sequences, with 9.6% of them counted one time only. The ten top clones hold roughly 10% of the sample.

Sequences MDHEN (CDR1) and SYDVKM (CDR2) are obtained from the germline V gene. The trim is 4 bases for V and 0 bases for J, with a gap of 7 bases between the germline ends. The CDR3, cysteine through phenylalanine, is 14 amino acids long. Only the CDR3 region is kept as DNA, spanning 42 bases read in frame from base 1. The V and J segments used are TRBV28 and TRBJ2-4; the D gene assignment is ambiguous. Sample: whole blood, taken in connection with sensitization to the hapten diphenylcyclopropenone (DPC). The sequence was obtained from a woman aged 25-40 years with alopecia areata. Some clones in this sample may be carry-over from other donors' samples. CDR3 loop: CASSWSLAKNIQYF. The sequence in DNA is TGTGCCAGCAGTTGGTCCCTAGCCAAAAACATTCAGTACTTC.